A selection of T cell receptor beta chains follows, all from one sample in a study of cytomegalovirus exposure and HLA in healthy donors. TCRdb keeps only in-frame clones here, not all; method: immunoSEQ multiplex PCR. The data contain about 130,000 clones, roughly 80% of them singletons. Source material: PBMCs. All receptors derive from a male donor in good health and CMV-seronegative. The CDR3 runs from the conserved cysteine through the conserved F or W. Fields, in order: clone size, D gene, V gene, J gene, CDR3 DNA, CDR3 protein. The D gene is left open where the match is weak. Not every row has a clone size; where given, it reads once, few, many or a size class.

clone_size: NA
d_call: TRBD2
v_call: TRBV2
j_call: TRBJ2-5
cdr3_nt: TGTGCCAGCAGTGAAATGGGGGGGGAGACCCAGTACTTC
cdr3_aa: CASSEMGGETQYF

clone_size: NA
d_call: NA
v_call: TRBV7-6
j_call: TRBJ1-5
cdr3_nt: TGTGCCAGCAGCTTAGCACCAGGTGCCAATCAGCCCCAGCATTTT
cdr3_aa: CASSLAPGANQPQHF

clone_size: NA
d_call: NA
v_call: TRBV4-2
j_call: TRBJ1-2
cdr3_nt: TGTGCCAGCAGCCAGGGCGACAACTATGGCTACACCTTC
cdr3_aa: CASSQGDNYGYTF

clone_size: NA
d_call: NA
v_call: TRBV30
j_call: TRBJ2-5
cdr3_nt: TGTGCCTGGAGAGAAACGGACTACCCCAACCAAGAGACCCAGTACTTC
cdr3_aa: CAWRETDYPNQETQYF

clone_size: NA
d_call: NA
v_call: TRBV19
j_call: TRBJ1-5
cdr3_nt: TGTGCCAGTAGTATTAGCACTACAGGGCTTGGGCAGCCCCAGCATTTT
cdr3_aa: CASSISTTGLGQPQHF

clone_size: NA
d_call: NA
v_call: TRBV6-6
j_call: TRBJ2-7
cdr3_nt: TGTGCCAGCAGTTACTCGAATCGGGGATCCTACGAGCAGTACTTC
cdr3_aa: CASSYSNRGSYEQYF

clone_size: few
d_call: TRBD2
v_call: TRBV7-9
j_call: TRBJ2-1
cdr3_nt: TGTGCCAGCAGCCAGCGGGAGTACCTCTACAATGAGCAGTTCTTC
cdr3_aa: CASSQREYLYNEQFF

clone_size: NA
d_call: TRBD1
v_call: TRBV19
j_call: TRBJ2-5
cdr3_nt: TGTGCCAGTAGTACGGCAAGGGGGCTTGAGACCCAGTACTTC
cdr3_aa: CASSTARGLETQYF

clone_size: once
d_call: NA
v_call: TRBV19
j_call: TRBJ1-2
cdr3_nt: TGTGCCAGTAGCACCAGGGTCTACAACTATGGCTACACCTTC
cdr3_aa: CASSTRVYNYGYTF

clone_size: NA
d_call: TRBD1
v_call: TRBV23-1
j_call: TRBJ2-5
cdr3_nt: TGCGCCAGCAGTCTCAGGGGGAGTAGGGAGACCCAGTACTTC
cdr3_aa: CASSLRGSRETQYF

clone_size: NA
d_call: NA
v_call: TRBV7-9
j_call: TRBJ2-2
cdr3_nt: TGTGCCAGCAGCTTACAGGACAGCAGATCGTCCGGGGAGCTGTTTTTT
cdr3_aa: CASSLQDSRSSGELFF